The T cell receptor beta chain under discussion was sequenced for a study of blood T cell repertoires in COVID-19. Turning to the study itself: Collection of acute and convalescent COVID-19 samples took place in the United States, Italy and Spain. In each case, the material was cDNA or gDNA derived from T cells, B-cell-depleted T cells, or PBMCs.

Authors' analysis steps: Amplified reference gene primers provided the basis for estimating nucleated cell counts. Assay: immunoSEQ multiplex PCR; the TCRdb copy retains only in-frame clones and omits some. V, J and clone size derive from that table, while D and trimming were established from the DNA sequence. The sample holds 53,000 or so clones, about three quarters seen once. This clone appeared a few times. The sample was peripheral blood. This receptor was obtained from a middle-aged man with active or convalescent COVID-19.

The CDR3 reads CASTRLAGTYEQYF. Written as DNA, the CDR3 is TGTGCCAGCACTCGGCTAGCGGGGACCTACGAGCAGTACTTC. This chain joins TRBV28 and TRBJ2-7; 9 bases line up with TRBD2. V was clipped by 7 bases and J by 2 bases; unmatched bases: 6. This CDR3 is built from 14 residues. Per germline, CDR1 MDHEN and CDR2 SYDVKM.